Each of the 2 T cell receptor beta chains below was sequenced from the same sample in a study of tumor and adjacent non-tumor tissue in lung cancer. TCRbeta libraries were built with three rounds of nested PCR, modified from ARM-PCR. TCRdb recomputed calls from the multiplex PCR reads with MiXCR, one row per CDR3 protein. The repertoire holds tens of thousands of distinct CDR3 sequences, roughly 60% seen once, with under 20% in the top ten. RNA was extracted from bulk tissue without any cell sorting. The normal lung tissue was taken more than 3 cm from the tumor edge. Sequencing was performed on distant non-tumor lung tissue. The source is a woman aged 40 to 49 with non-small cell lung cancer.

Comment on this clonotype: The conserved phenylalanine or tryptophan normally closing the CDR3 is absent here, so this likely arose from a read error. This chain joins TRBV29-1 and TRBJ2-6; TRBD1 matches 7 bases. The CDR3 loop spans 15 amino acids. Germline V gene sequence: CDR1 SQVTM, CDR2 ANQGSEA. Written as DNA, the CDR3 is TGCAGCGTTGCACAGGGGCTGACTGGGGCCAACATCCTGACTCTC. Encoded protein: CSVAQGLTGANILTL.

The rearrangement uses TRBV20-1 and TRBJ2-1; D is possibly TRBD2 (6 bases). CDR1 is DFQATT, CDR2 SNEGSKA, per germline (reference sequence). The CDR3 length is 15 residues. V lost 7 bases, J lost 9 bases, and 25 bases lay in between. The CDR3 spells CSVSSSAGGLSEQFF. The CDR3 bases are TGCAGTGTTAGTTCGTCAGCGGGTGGACTTAGTGAGCAGTTCTTC.